The 17 T cell receptor beta chains below come from one sample, sequenced in a study of T cell changes during pregnancy in multiple sclerosis. Assay used: immunoSEQ multiplex PCR; TCRdb lists only in-frame clones, some missing. The data hold around 100,000 clones, with about 92% observed a single time. The sequenced sample was peripheral blood, obtained after pregnancy. The receptors come from a female donor with multiple sclerosis, enrolled in a pregnancy study.

This chain's CDR3 is CASRLAGDLGELFF. The DNA for the CDR3 is TGTGCCAGCCGACTAGCGGGAGATCTCGGGGAGCTGTTTTTT. The chain uses TRBV27 and TRBJ2-2; 12 positions match TRBD2. V shed 8 bases and J 7 bases; nucleotides not matched to a gene: 5. The CDR3 spans 14 residues. Germline assignment: CDR1 MNHEY and CDR2 SMNVEV (reference sequence).

The CDR3 is CATTSGRLEQYF. The CDR3 region has the DNA TGTGCCACCACTAGCGGGAGGCTCGAGCAGTACTTC. The chain carries TRBV2 and TRBJ2-7, with 12 bases aligning to TRBD2. CDR3 length: 12 residues. With 10 bases clipped from V and 6 bases from J, the junction kept 4 bases outside the gene matches. CDR1 and CDR2 (germline): SNHLY, FYNNEI. Combining the CDR3 with reference TRBV2 and TRBJ2-7 gives the whole variable domain EPEVTQTPSHQVTQMGQEVILRCVPISNHLYFYWYRQILGQKVEFLVSFYNNEISEKSEIFDDQFSVERPDGSNFTLKIRSTKLEDSAMYFCATTSGRLEQYFGPGTRLTVT.

The J gene is TRBJ1-2, the V gene TRBV18; D perhaps matches TRBD1 (6 bases). V lost 1 base and J 1 base, leaving 16 bases between the germline ends. Per germline, CDR1 KGHSH and CDR2 LQKENI. This CDR3 comprises 17 residues. The CDR3 sequence is CASSPRTQGMSNYGYTF. CDR3 DNA: TGTGCCAGCTCACCACGTACACAGGGAATGAGTAACTATGGCTACACCTTC.

The chain links TRBV27 to TRBJ2-3, with D maybe TRBD1 (6 bases). This CDR3 is 16 amino acids long. The V and J ends lost 3 bases and 2 bases respectively, with 15 bases between them. Germline CDR1 and CDR2: MNHEY and SMNVEV (reference sequence). The CDR3 DNA follows: TGTGCCAGCAGTTTCATAAGGGGACAAAACACAGATACGCAGTATTTT. Protein product: CASSFIRGQNTDTQYF.

The V and J genes are TRBV4-3 and TRBJ1-3; D may be TRBD1 (5 bases). There are 17 residues in the CDR3. Germline values: CDR1 LGHNA, CDR2 YSLEER. Trimming shortened V by 2 bases and J by 0 bases, and 14 bases separated the two germline ends. CDR3 protein: CASSQSPGGASGNTIYF. The CDR3 region has the DNA TGCGCCAGCAGCCAAAGCCCGGGGGGAGCCTCTGGAAACACCATATATTTT.

The V and J genes are TRBV29-1 and TRBJ2-5; tentative D call: TRBD2 (5 bases). CDR1 is SQVTM and CDR2 is ANQGSEA in the germline V gene. The CDR3 length is 14 residues. V shed 4 bases and J shed 1 base, with 13 bases lying between them. The CDR3 bases are TGCAGCGTTGGGACCGGGAAGACCCAAGAGACCCAGTACTTC. This codes for CSVGTGKTQETQYF.

This rearrangement joins TRBV27 to TRBJ2-3, with 8 bases aligning to TRBD2. Unmatched junction bases numbered 7, after V lost 3 bases and J lost 5 bases. CDR3 length: 15 residues. CDR1 and CDR2 from the germline V gene are MNHEY and SMNVEV (reference sequence). The CDR3 coding sequence is TGTGCCAGCAGTTTCGGGGGGGGCGGGGTAGATACGCAGTATTTT. It is translated as CASSFGGGGVDTQYF.

The V gene is TRBV2, the J gene TRBJ2-5; 9 nucleotides match TRBD1. The CDR3 loop spans 13 amino acids. J lost 5 bases, V lost 5 bases, and 3 bases had no gene match. Germline lookup yields CDR1 SNHLY and CDR2 FYNNEI. The CDR3 bases are TGTGCCAGCAGTTCCGGGACAGGGGAGACCCAGTACTTC. This translates into CASSSGTGETQYF.

The chain links TRBV7-2 to TRBJ2-7; weak D call: TRBD1 (5 bases). This CDR3 is 15 amino acids long. Germline lookup yields CDR1 SGHTA and CDR2 FQGNSA. V was trimmed by 1 base and J by 0 bases, leaving 10 bases between them. As DNA, the CDR3 is TGTGCCAGCAGCTTAGAGGGGCAGCCCTCCTACGAGCAGTACTTC. The encoded protein is CASSLEGQPSYEQYF.

The J gene is TRBJ1-1, the V gene TRBV6-5; D may be TRBD1 (5 bases). V gave up 6 bases and J gave up 5 bases, with 16 bases separating them. Germline CDR1 MNHEY, CDR2 SVGAGI. This CDR3 region has 14 residues. CDR3 in amino acids: CASSGTTGGTEAFF. CDR3 DNA: TGTGCCAGCAGCGGAACTACGGGGGGGACTGAAGCTTTCTTT.

The rearrangement uses TRBV5-4 and TRBJ2-7, with no clear D. Trimming stripped 0 bases from V and 1 base from J, with 5 bases between. The CDR3 loop spans 13 amino acids. The germline V gene encodes CDR1 SGHNT and CDR2 YYREEE (reference sequence). The CDR3 nucleotides are TGTGCCAGCAGCTTGGAATCTTCCTACGAGCAGTACTTC. Protein sequence: CASSLESSYEQYF.

The chain employs TRBV28 and TRBJ2-5, with 7 nucleotides matching TRBD1. The CDR3 has 15 amino acids. V lost 2 bases and J lost 5; bases outside the gene matches: 8. Germline CDR1 reads MDHEN; CDR2 reads SYDVKM. The CDR3 loop is CASSLETGYEETQYF. In nucleotides, the CDR3 is TGTGCCAGCAGTTTAGAGACAGGGTACGAGGAGACCCAGTACTTC. The full variable domain, its missing parts supplied by reference TRBV28 and TRBJ2-5, is DVKVTQSSRYLVKRTGEKVFLECVQDMDHENMFWYRQDPGLGLRLIYFSYDVKMKEKGDIPEGYSVSREKKERFSLILESASTNQTSMYLCASSLETGYEETQYFGPGTRLLVL.

This chain links TRBV18 with TRBJ2-7, with 10 positions matching TRBD2. This CDR3 has 17 amino acids. Germline trimming cut 6 bases from V and 4 bases from J; bases unmatched to any gene: 15. Germline values: CDR1 KGHSH, CDR2 LQKENI. This chain's CDR3 is CASSPRSSGGKHYEQYF. CDR3 coding DNA: TGTGCCAGCTCCCCCCGGAGTAGCGGGGGGAAACATTACGAGCAGTACTTC.

The gene calls are TRBV27 and TRBJ2-3; 9 nucleotides align to TRBD1. The CDR3 runs 16 residues. V shed 5 bases and J 6 bases; nucleotides not matched to a gene: 12. Germline assignment: CDR1 MNHEY and CDR2 SMNVEV (reference sequence). This chain's CDR3 is CASSREGQGWFDTQYF. CDR3 nucleotides: TGTGCCAGCAGTCGCGAGGGACAGGGCTGGTTCGATACGCAGTATTTT.

CDR3 amino acids: CASSFGGGGSNQPQHF. The CDR3 DNA is TGCGCCAGCAGCTTCGGAGGCGGAGGAAGCAATCAGCCCCAGCATTTT. The rearrangement links TRBV5-1 to TRBJ1-5; D is uncertain. Trimming shortened V by 2 bases and J by 1 base, and 13 bases separated the two germline ends. From germline, CDR1 is SGHRS and CDR2 YFSETQ. The CDR3 is 16 residues long.

The chain couples TRBV30 to TRBJ1-2; a weak D match, TRBD1 (5 bases). V lost 4 bases, J lost 4 bases, and 10 bases lay in between. This CDR3 contains 12 residues. The V gene's germline CDR1 is GTSNPN and CDR2 SVGIG (reference sequence). The CDR3 here is CAWTTGSYGYTF. CDR3 nucleotide sequence: TGTGCCTGGACCACAGGCTCCTATGGCTACACCTTC.

This chain links TRBV5-1 with TRBJ2-5, with D possibly TRBD2 on 5 matching bases. Germline CDR1 reads SGHRS; CDR2 reads YFSETQ. The CDR3 is made up of 15 amino acids. Trimming stripped 4 bases from V and 4 bases from J, with 17 bases between. The CDR3 sequence: CASSPRRGIGETQYF. CDR3 bases: TGCGCCAGCAGCCCCCGACGGGGAATCGGAGAGACCCAGTACTTC.